The next 9 T cell receptor beta chains were all read from a single sample in a study of shared T cell receptors in the human thymus (dated by TCRdb to the early 2020s). To prepare the library, the immunoSEQ multiplex PCR assay was applied. TCRdb mirrors the immuneACCESS table, restricted to in-frame sequences. Some clones are absent from its copies; in checked studies, under half trace to an unresolved V gene, and the reason for the others is unknown. The sample table holds some 640,000 clones, of which about 89% were seen once. The top ten hold over 0.008% of the sample. The same sample was also studied in work on human thymus T cells.

Sequencing used thymocytes. The receptors here all came from a boy in the first two years of life with a congenital heart defect. Donor details come from another sample of the same person, matched by shared clones.

Only one count was recorded for this clone. The chain is built from TRBV29-1 and TRBJ2-5; perhaps TRBD2 as D (6 bases). Germline CDR1 SQVTM, CDR2 ANQGSEA. Between the trimmed V and J ends, which lost 7 bases and 5 bases, there was a span of 20 bases. The CDR3 has 14 residues. The CDR3 sequence is CSGGTSIGTETQYF. The CDR3 DNA is TGCAGCGGGGGGACTTCTATAGGTACGGAGACCCAGTACTTC.

This clone was seen a single time. V is TRBV10-3 and J is TRBJ1-5; no definite D call. This CDR3 contains 17 residues. Germline assignment: CDR1 ENHRY and CDR2 SYGVKD. Trimming removed 3 bases at V and 6 bases at J, with 21 bases between. The CDR3 sequence is CAISEYLVGREGQPQHF. CDR3 coding DNA: TGTGCCATCAGTGAATACCTCGTTGGACGGGAAGGTCAGCCCCAGCATTTT.

V and J are TRBV19 and TRBJ1-1, with 10 bases that match TRBD1. The ends lost 5 bases at V and 3 bases at J; junction bases unmatched: 3. The germline V gene encodes CDR1 LNHDA and CDR2 SQIVND (reference sequence). This CDR3 contains 14 residues. CDR3 bases: TGTGCCAGTAGTTGGACAGGGGGGGACACTGAAGCTTTCTTT. It encodes CASSWTGGDTEAFF.

This clone was seen just once. The rearrangement uses TRBV4-3 and TRBJ1-5; the match to TRBD1 covers 10 bases. The CDR3 has 15 residues. Germline CDR1 LGHNA, CDR2 YSLEER. The ends lost 1 base at V and 4 bases at J; junction bases unmatched: 1. The CDR3: CASSQGTGGNQPQHF. CDR3 nucleotide sequence: TGCGCCAGCAGCCAAGGGACAGGGGGGAATCAGCCCCAGCATTTT.

The rearrangement uses TRBV5-1 and TRBJ2-7; tentatively, D is TRBD1 (6 bases). Germline loops: CDR1 SGHRS, CDR2 YFSETQ. Trimming removed 3 bases from V and 4 bases from J, with 20 bases in between. The CDR3 totals 16 residues. Here the CDR3 DNA reads TGCGCCAGCAGCTGGAGGACAGAAACAATTTCTTACGAGCAGTACTTC. This gives the protein CASSWRTETISYEQYF.

The CDR3 is CASNPPGLITDTQYF. DNA of the CDR3: TGTGCCAGCAATCCGCCGGGACTCATTACAGATACGCAGTATTTT. The V and J genes are TRBV28 and TRBJ2-3; D is perhaps TRBD2 (6 bases). Germline V gene sequence: CDR1 MDHEN, CDR2 SYDVKM. The length of the CDR3 is 15 residues. Trimming left V 7 bases short and J 3 bases short, with 17 bases between.

The chain combines TRBV28 with TRBJ1-5, with a possible D match to TRBD1 (5 bases). The V gene lost 2 bases and the J gene lost 2 bases, with 19 bases spanning the gap. CDR3 length: 18 residues. Germline loops: CDR1 MDHEN, CDR2 SYDVKM. In nucleotides, the CDR3 is TGTGCCAGCAGTTTACGCGGGGGGATTGGGCCCGGCAATCAGCCCCAGCATTTT. Protein product: CASSLRGGIGPGNQPQHF.

There are a few counts of this clone. The rearrangement links TRBV4-3 to TRBJ2-2; D not certain. Trimming stripped 3 bases from V and 6 bases from J, with 8 bases between. Germline-derived CDR1 and CDR2 are LGHNA and YSLEER. There are 13 residues in the CDR3. The CDR3 DNA is TGCGCCAGCAGCCACGAGTTAGCCGGGGAGCTGTTTTTT. This encodes CASSHELAGELFF.

The chain uses TRBV5-1 and TRBJ2-7; TRBD1 agrees at 9 bases. Losses at the gene ends were 4 bases for V and 7 bases for J; bases not matched to a gene: 15. The germline gives CDR1 SGHRS, CDR2 YFSETQ. The CDR3 contains 16 residues. The DNA of the CDR3 is TGCGCCAGCAGCCCTTGGGGGACAGGGCCCAATCGGGAGCAGTACTTC. It encodes CASSPWGTGPNREQYF.